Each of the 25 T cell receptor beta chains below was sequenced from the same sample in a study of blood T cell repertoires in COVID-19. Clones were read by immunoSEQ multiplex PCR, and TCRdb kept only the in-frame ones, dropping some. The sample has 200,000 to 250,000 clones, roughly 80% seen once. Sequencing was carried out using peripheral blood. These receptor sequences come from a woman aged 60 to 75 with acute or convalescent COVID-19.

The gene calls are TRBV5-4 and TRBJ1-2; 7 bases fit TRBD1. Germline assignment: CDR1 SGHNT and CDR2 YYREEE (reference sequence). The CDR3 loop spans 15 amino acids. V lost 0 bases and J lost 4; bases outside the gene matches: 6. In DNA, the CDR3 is TGTGCCAGCAGCTTGGGGCGACAGGGTAGCTATGGCTACACCTTC. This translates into CASSLGRQGSYGYTF. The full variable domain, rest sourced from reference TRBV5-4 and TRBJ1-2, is ETGVTQSPTHLIKTRGQQVTLRCSSQSGHNTVSWYQQALGQGPQFIFQYYREEENGRGNFPPRFSGLQFPNYSSELNVNALELDDSALYLCASSLGRQGSYGYTFGSGTRLTVV.

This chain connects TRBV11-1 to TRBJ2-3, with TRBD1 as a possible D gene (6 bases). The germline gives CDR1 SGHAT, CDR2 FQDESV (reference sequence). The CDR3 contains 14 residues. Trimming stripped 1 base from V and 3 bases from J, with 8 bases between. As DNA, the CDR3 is TGTGCCAGCAGCTTAGGGACAGATACAGATACGCAGTATTTT. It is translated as CASSLGTDTDTQYF.

The CDR3 sequence: CASSSPGGPTYGYTF. Here the CDR3 DNA reads TGTGCCAGCAGCTCTCCAGGGGGCCCCACCTATGGCTACACCTTC. This chain joins TRBV9 and TRBJ1-2; 8 bases line up with TRBD1. Trimming removed 4 bases from V and 4 bases from J; junction bases left unmatched: 9. This CDR3 contains 15 residues. CDR1 is SGDLS, CDR2 YYNGEE, per germline. The whole variable domain, remainder taken from reference TRBV9 and TRBJ1-2, is DSGVTQTPKHLITATGQRVTLRCSPRSGDLSVYWYQQSLDQGLQFLIQYYNGEERAKGNILERFSAQQFPDLHSELNLSSLELGDSALYFCASSSPGGPTYGYTFGSGTRLTVV.

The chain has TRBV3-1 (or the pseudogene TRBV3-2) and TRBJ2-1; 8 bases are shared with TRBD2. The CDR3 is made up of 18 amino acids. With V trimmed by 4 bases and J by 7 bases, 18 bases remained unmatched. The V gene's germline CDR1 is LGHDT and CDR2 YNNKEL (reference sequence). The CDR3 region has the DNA TGTGCCAGCAGCCCAGGGCTTATTCCGGGGGGGCCTTCAAATGAGCAGTTCTTC. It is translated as CASSPGLIPGGPSNEQFF.

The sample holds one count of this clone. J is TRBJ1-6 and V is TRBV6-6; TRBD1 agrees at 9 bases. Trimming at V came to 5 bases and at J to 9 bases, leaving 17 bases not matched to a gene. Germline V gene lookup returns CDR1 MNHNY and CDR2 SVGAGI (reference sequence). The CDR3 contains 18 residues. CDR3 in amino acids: CASSQLSRTGAGISPLHF. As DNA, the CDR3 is TGTGCCAGCAGTCAACTTAGCCGGACAGGGGCCGGCATTTCACCCCTCCACTTT.

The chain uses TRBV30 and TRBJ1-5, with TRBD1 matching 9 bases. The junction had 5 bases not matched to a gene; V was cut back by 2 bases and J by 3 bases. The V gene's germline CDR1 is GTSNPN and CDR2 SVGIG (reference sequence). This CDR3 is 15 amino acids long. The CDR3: CAWSNRDRDNQPQHF. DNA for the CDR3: TGTGCCTGGAGTAACCGGGACAGGGACAATCAGCCCCAGCATTTT. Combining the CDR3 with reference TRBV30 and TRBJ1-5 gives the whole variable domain SQTIHQWPATLVQPVGSPLSLECTVEGTSNPNLYWYRQAAGRGLQLLFYSVGIGQISSEVPQNLSASRPQDRQFILSSKKLLLSDSGFYLCAWSNRDRDNQPQHFGDGTRLSIL.

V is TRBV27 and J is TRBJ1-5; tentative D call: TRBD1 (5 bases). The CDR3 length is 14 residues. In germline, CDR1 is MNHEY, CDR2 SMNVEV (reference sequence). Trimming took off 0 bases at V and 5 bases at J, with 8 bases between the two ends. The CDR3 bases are TGTGCCAGCAGTTTATCAGGGGTTGATCAGCCCCAGCATTTT. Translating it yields CASSLSGVDQPQHF.

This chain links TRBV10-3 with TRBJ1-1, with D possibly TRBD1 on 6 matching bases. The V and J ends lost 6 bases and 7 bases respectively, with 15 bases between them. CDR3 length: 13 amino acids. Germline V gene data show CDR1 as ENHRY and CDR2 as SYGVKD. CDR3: CAIRENTGSEAFF. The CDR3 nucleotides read TGTGCCATCAGGGAGAACACAGGGAGTGAAGCTTTCTTT.

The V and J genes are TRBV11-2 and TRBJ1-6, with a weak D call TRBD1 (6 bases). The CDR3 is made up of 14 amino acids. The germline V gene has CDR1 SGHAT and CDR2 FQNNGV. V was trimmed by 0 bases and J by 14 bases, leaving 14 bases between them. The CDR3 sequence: CASSLDRQAGTLHF. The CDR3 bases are TGTGCCAGCAGCTTAGATAGACAGGCCGGAACCCTCCACTTT.

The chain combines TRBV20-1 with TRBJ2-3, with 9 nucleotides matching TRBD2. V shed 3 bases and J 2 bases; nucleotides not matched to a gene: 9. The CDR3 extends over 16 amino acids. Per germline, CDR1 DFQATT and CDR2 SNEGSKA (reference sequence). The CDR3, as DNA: TGCAGTGCTAGTGCCGCCGGACTAGCGTACACAGATACGCAGTATTTT. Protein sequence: CSASAAGLAYTDTQYF.

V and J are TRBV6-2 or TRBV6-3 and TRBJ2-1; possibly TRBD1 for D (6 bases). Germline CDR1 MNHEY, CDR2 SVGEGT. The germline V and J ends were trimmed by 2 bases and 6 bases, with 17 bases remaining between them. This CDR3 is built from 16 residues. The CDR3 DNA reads TGTGCCAGCAGTTACAACAGGGATAGTGTCGTCAATGAGCAGTTCTTC. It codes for CASSYNRDSVVNEQFF.

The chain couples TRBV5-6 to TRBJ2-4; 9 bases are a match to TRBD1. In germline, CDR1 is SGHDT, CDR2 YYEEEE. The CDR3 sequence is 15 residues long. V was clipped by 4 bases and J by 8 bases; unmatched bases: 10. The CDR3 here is CASSTLQGARDIQYF. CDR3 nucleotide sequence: TGTGCCAGCAGCACCTTACAGGGGGCTCGGGACATTCAGTACTTC. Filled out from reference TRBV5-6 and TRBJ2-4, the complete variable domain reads DAGVTQSPTHLIKTRGQQVTLRCSPKSGHDTVSWYQQALGQGPQFIFQYYEEEERQRGNFPDRFSGHQFPNYSSELNVNALLLGDSALYLCASSTLQGARDIQYFGAGTRLSVL.

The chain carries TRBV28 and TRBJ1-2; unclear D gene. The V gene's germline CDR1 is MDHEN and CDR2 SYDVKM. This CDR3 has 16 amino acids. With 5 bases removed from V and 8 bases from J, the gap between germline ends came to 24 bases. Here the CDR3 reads CASSLSSGWGDEGYTF. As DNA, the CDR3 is TGTGCCAGCAGTCTCTCCTCGGGGTGGGGAGATGAGGGCTACACCTTC.

Here the CDR3 DNA reads TGTGCCAGCAGCCGTCTTTGGGGCAATTCCGATGAGCAGTTCTTC. This codes for CASSRLWGNSDEQFF. This chain links TRBV6-6 with TRBJ2-1; weak D call: TRBD1 (5 bases). The CDR3 length is 15 residues. V was pared by 6 bases and J by 8 bases, with 20 bases between. Germline CDR1 reads MNHNY; CDR2 reads SVGAGI (reference sequence).

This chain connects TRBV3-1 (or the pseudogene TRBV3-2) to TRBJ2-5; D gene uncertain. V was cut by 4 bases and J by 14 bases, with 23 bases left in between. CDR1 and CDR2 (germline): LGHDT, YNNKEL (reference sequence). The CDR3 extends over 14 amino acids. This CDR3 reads CASSRSVALLEYYF. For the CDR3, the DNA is TGTGCCAGCAGCCGGAGCGTCGCCCTCCTTGAATATTACTTC.

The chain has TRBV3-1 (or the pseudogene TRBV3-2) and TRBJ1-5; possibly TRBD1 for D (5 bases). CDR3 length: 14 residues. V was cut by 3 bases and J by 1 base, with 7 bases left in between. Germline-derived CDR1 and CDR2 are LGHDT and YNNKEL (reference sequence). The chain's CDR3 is CASSQRDSNQPQHF. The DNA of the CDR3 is TGTGCCAGCAGCCAGCGGGACAGCAATCAGCCCCAGCATTTT.

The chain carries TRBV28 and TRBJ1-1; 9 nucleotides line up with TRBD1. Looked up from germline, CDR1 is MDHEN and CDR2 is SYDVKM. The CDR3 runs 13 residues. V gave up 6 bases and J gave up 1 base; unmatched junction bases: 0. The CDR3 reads CASRGQGNTEAFF. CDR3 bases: TGTGCCAGCAGGGGACAGGGGAACACTGAAGCTTTCTTT.

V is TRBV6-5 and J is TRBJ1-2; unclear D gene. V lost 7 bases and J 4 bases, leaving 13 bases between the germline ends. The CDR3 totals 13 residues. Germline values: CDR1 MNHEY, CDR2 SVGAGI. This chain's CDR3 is CASIPGMGYGYTF. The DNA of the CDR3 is TGTGCCAGCATTCCGGGTATGGGCTATGGCTACACCTTC.

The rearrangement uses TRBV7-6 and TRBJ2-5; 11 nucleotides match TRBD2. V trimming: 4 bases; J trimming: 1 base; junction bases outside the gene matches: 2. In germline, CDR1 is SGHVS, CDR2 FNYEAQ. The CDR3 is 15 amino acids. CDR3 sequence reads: CASSYSGGAQETQYF. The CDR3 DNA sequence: TGTGCCAGCAGCTATAGCGGGGGGGCCCAAGAGACCCAGTACTTC.

The CDR3 region has the DNA TGTGCCAGCAGCCAAAACGGGGGGGACACAGAGGAGTTCTTC. The encoded protein is CASSQNGGDTEEFF. The V and J genes are TRBV4-2 and TRBJ2-1; 8 bases fit TRBD2. The CDR3 loop spans 14 amino acids. V dropped 2 bases and J dropped 14; count of bases not matched to a gene: 11. Germline lookup yields CDR1 LGHNA and CDR2 YNFKEQ.

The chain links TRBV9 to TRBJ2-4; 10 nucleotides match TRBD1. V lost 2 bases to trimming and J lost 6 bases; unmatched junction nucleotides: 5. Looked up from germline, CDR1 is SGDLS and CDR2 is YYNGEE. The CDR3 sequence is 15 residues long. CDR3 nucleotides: TGTGCCAGCAGCGTTATGGGGACAGGGGTAAACATTCAGTACTTC. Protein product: CASSVMGTGVNIQYF.

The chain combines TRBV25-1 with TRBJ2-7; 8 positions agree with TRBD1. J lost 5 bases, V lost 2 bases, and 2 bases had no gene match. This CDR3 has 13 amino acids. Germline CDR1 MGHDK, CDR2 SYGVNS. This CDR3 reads CASSEQGAHEQYF. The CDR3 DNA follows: TGTGCCAGCAGTGAACAGGGGGCCCACGAGCAGTACTTC.

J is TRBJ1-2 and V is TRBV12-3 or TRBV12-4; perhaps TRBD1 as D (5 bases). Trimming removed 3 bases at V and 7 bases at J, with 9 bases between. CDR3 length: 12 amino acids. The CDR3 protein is CASSFGGAGYTF. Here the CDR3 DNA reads TGTGCCAGCAGTTTTGGAGGGGCTGGCTACACCTTC.

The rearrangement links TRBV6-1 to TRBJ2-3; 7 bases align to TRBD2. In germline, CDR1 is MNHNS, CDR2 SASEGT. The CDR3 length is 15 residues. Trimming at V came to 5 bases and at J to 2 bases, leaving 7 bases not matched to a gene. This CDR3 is CASSPAGKTTDTQYF. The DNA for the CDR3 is TGTGCCAGCAGTCCAGCGGGGAAAACCACAGATACGCAGTATTTT.

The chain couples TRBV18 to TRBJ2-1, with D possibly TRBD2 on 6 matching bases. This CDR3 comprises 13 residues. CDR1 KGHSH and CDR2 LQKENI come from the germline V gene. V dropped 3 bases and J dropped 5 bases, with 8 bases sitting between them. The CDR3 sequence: CASSPRLDNEQFF. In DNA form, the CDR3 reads TGTGCCAGCTCACCCCGACTAGACAATGAGCAGTTCTTC.